These 23 T cell receptor beta chains were all obtained from the same sample, sequenced in a study of long-term antiretroviral therapy in people with HIV. Survey level was the resolution at which the v3.0 immunoSEQ assay ran. Only in-frame clones appear in the TCRdb table, and some are missing; sequencing was by immunoSEQ multiplex PCR. The sample lists around 28,000 clones, around 85% occurring once. The sequences come from unsorted PBMCs, collected 2.3 years after starting antiretroviral therapy. The receptors here all came from a man in his forties with HIV.

This chain joins TRBV11-2 and TRBJ2-3; 13 nucleotides line up with TRBD2. With V trimmed by 3 bases and J by 3 bases, 3 bases remained unmatched. Per the germline V gene, CDR1 is SGHAT and CDR2 is FQNNGV. The CDR3 consists of 16 residues. Written as DNA, the CDR3 is TGTGCCAGCAGCTTCACTAGCGGGGGGGGGACAGATACGCAGTATTTT. Translating gives CASSFTSGGGTDTQYF. The complete variable domain, with remaining parts taken from reference TRBV11-2 and TRBJ2-3, reads EAGVAQSPRYKIIEKRQSVAFWCNPISGHATLYWYQQILGQGPKLLIQFQNNGVVDDSQLPKDRFSAERLKGVDSTLKIQPAKLEDSAVYLCASSFTSGGGTDTQYFGPGTRLTVL.

The rearrangement links TRBV5-6 to TRBJ2-2, with 11 bases lining up with TRBD1. The CDR3 covers 17 residues. Per germline, CDR1 SGHDT and CDR2 YYEEEE. V gave up 1 base and J gave up 5 bases; unmatched junction bases: 7. The CDR3 DNA is TGTGCCAGCAGCTTGAACGGACAGGGGGCAGTAACCGGGGAGCTGTTTTTT. Protein: CASSLNGQGAVTGELFF.

This rearrangement joins TRBV28 to TRBJ1-6, with D possibly TRBD1 on 5 matching bases. Germline V gene data show CDR1 as MDHEN and CDR2 as SYDVKM. There are 14 residues in the CDR3. The V end was cut by 5 bases, the J end by 4 bases, with 9 bases between. DNA for the CDR3: TGTGCCAGCAGTACCCAGGGATATAATTCACCCCTCCACTTT. This gives the protein CASSTQGYNSPLHF.

The V gene is TRBV7-8, the J gene TRBJ1-2, with 7 bases that match TRBD1. The trim removed 0 bases at V and 7 bases at J, leaving 5 bases unmatched. Germline V gene data show CDR1 as SGHVS and CDR2 as FQNEAQ. This CDR3 region has 14 residues. The CDR3 bases are TGTGCCAGCAGCTTAGCCGCAGGGGGAGTTGGCTACACCTTC. It specifies CASSLAAGGVGYTF.

The chain couples TRBV6-6 to TRBJ1-4, with no clear D. Deletions cut 2 bases from V and 5 bases from J, with 12 bases between. CDR1 is MNHNY and CDR2 is SVGAGI in the germline V gene (reference sequence). The CDR3 sequence is 15 residues long. This chain's CDR3 is CASSYPAGRNEKLFF. The CDR3 nucleotides read TGTGCCAGCAGTTACCCGGCGGGAAGGAATGAAAAACTGTTTTTT.

The chain joins TRBV15 to TRBJ2-7; 8 bases map to TRBD2. The CDR3 runs 16 residues. CDR1 LNHNV and CDR2 YYDKDF come from the germline V gene (reference sequence). V dropped 0 bases and J dropped 5; count of bases not matched to a gene: 9. CDR3 in amino acids: CATSRESGTRIHEQYF. CDR3 DNA: TGTGCCACCAGCAGAGAATCCGGGACTAGGATCCACGAGCAGTACTTC.

This sequence joins TRBV6-6 and TRBJ2-6; TRBD2 might be the D (5 bases). Per the germline V gene, CDR1 is MNHNY and CDR2 is SVGAGI (reference sequence). The V end lost 0 bases, the J end lost 2 bases, and 5 bases lay between the germline ends. The CDR3 consists of 15 residues. Written as DNA, the CDR3 is TGTGCCAGCAGTTACTCGAGGGCTGGGGCCAACGTCCTGACTTTC. Translating it yields CASSYSRAGANVLTF.

The V and J genes are TRBV7-6 and TRBJ2-2; 7 bases are shared with TRBD1. Germline-derived CDR1 and CDR2 are SGHVS and FNYEAQ. The CDR3 runs 16 residues. V shed 6 bases, J shed 2 bases, and the junction held 9 bases outside the gene matches. The DNA of the CDR3 is TGTGCCAGCAGTCACCGGGACAGCGACAACACCGGGGAGCTGTTTTTT. It yields the protein CASSHRDSDNTGELFF.

V usage is TRBV18 and J usage is TRBJ1-1; the D is unclear. Looked up from germline, CDR1 is KGHSH and CDR2 is LQKENI. The CDR3 spans 14 residues. The V and J ends lost 5 bases and 1 base respectively, with 11 bases between them. The CDR3 DNA reads as TGTGCCAGCTCAACCACCCCCAAGAACACTGAAGCTTTCTTT. Translating it yields CASSTTPKNTEAFF.

The V call is TRBV5-1, the J call TRBJ2-7; tentative D call: TRBD1 (5 bases). The germline V and J ends were trimmed by 8 bases and 0 bases, with 15 bases remaining between them. This CDR3 has 14 amino acids. From germline, CDR1 is SGHRS and CDR2 YFSETQ. In nucleotides, the CDR3 is TGCGCCAGTTATAGGGGCCAGGACTCCTACGAGCAGTACTTC. It translates to CASYRGQDSYEQYF.

The chain couples TRBV7-9 to TRBJ2-5; 8 positions match TRBD1. The CDR3 loop spans 14 amino acids. The V segment lost 5 bases and the J segment 5 bases; nucleotides outside the gene matches: 7. Germline-derived CDR1 and CDR2 are SEHNR and FQNEAQ (reference sequence). DNA of the CDR3: TGTGCCAGCAGCCCAGGGGGCGCATGGGAGACCCAGTACTTC. It codes for CASSPGGAWETQYF. The full variable domain, completed using reference TRBV7-9 and TRBJ2-5, is DTGVSQNPRHKITKRGQNVTFRCDPISEHNRLYWYRQTLGQGPEFLTYFQNEAQLEKSRLLSDRFSAERPKGSFSTLEIQRTEQGDSAMYLCASSPGGAWETQYFGPGTRLLVL.

This rearrangement joins TRBV27 to TRBJ1-1, with no clear D. The V end was cut by 1 base, the J end by 1 base, with 10 bases between. The CDR3 is 15 residues long. Germline V gives CDR1 MNHEY, CDR2 SMNVEV (reference sequence). The CDR3 is CASSLLIPSNTEAFF. CDR3 in DNA: TGTGCCAGCAGTTTATTAATTCCATCGAACACTGAAGCTTTCTTT.

This rearrangement joins TRBV14 to TRBJ1-2, with 7 bases fitting TRBD1. The CDR3 covers 15 residues. V gave up 1 base and J gave up 6 bases; unmatched junction bases: 8. The V gene's germline CDR1 is SGHDN and CDR2 FVKESK. The DNA of the CDR3 is TGTGCCAGCAGCCAAGGGGACAGTCGGAGGGATGGCTACACCTTC. Protein: CASSQGDSRRDGYTF.

The J gene is TRBJ2-2, the V gene TRBV11-2; tentatively, D is TRBD1 (6 bases). With 5 bases removed from V and 6 bases from J, the gap between germline ends came to 13 bases. Germline CDR1 and CDR2: SGHAT and FQNNGV. The CDR3 totals 14 residues. The CDR3 spells CASSNRGSAGELFF. The CDR3 DNA reads as TGTGCCAGCAGCAATAGGGGGTCGGCCGGGGAGCTGTTTTTT. The entire variable domain, with the rest obtained from reference TRBV11-2 and TRBJ2-2, is as follows: EAGVAQSPRYKIIEKRQSVAFWCNPISGHATLYWYQQILGQGPKLLIQFQNNGVVDDSQLPKDRFSAERLKGVDSTLKIQPAKLEDSAVYLCASSNRGSAGELFFGEGSRLTVL.

This sequence joins TRBV15 and TRBJ1-1, with unresolved D. The CDR3 sequence is 13 residues long. Germline CDR1 reads LNHNV; CDR2 reads YYDKDF (reference sequence). Trimming shortened V by 0 bases and J by 6 bases, and 8 bases separated the two germline ends. CDR3 protein: CATSRDEGAEAFF. In DNA, the CDR3 is TGTGCCACCAGCAGAGATGAGGGAGCTGAAGCTTTCTTT.

J is TRBJ2-1 and V is TRBV4-1; 12 positions agree with TRBD1. Germline values: CDR1 MGHRA, CDR2 YSYEKL. CDR3 length equals 20 residues. Trimming cost V 3 bases and J 1 base; bases outside gene matches: 13. The CDR3 DNA is TGCGCCAGCAGCCAGGGTTGGCGGGACAGGGGGCAGGGGTCCTACAATGAGCAGTTCTTC. Protein product: CASSQGWRDRGQGSYNEQFF.

The chain combines TRBV5-6 with TRBJ2-5, with D possibly being TRBD1 (6 bases). The CDR3 covers 14 residues. Trimming took 4 bases from V and 1 from J, leaving 11 bases between them. Germline-derived CDR1 and CDR2 are SGHDT and YYEEEE. CDR3: CASSRGQPQETQYF. The CDR3 DNA sequence: TGTGCCAGCAGCCGAGGACAGCCCCAAGAGACCCAGTACTTC.

This sequence joins TRBV5-6 and TRBJ1-1; 7 bases are shared with TRBD1. V gave up 4 bases and J gave up 3 bases; unmatched junction bases: 6. The CDR3 extends over 14 amino acids. CDR1 and CDR2 (germline): SGHDT, YYEEEE. CDR3 amino acids: CASSPTGQHTEAFF. The CDR3 coding sequence is TGTGCCAGCAGCCCCACGGGACAGCACACTGAAGCTTTCTTT.

The rearrangement links TRBV27 to TRBJ1-2; D might be TRBD1 (6 bases). Trimming removed 2 bases from V and 5 bases from J, with 18 bases in between. Germline V gene sequence: CDR1 MNHEY, CDR2 SMNVEV (reference sequence). The CDR3 runs to 16 residues. The CDR3 loop is CASSLVHAGAHYGYTF. The DNA for the CDR3 is TGTGCCAGCAGTTTAGTCCACGCAGGGGCGCATTATGGCTACACCTTC.

This rearrangement joins TRBV29-1 to TRBJ2-1; TRBD1 aligns across 9 bases. CDR1 is SQVTM, CDR2 ANQGSEA, per germline. The CDR3 runs 15 residues. Trimming at V came to 2 bases and at J to 9 bases, leaving 11 bases not matched to a gene. This CDR3 reads CSVEWWDRVSGEQFF. The CDR3 DNA sequence: TGCAGCGTTGAATGGTGGGACAGGGTCTCGGGTGAGCAGTTCTTC.

There are a few counts of this clone. The genes are TRBV6-5 and TRBJ2-7, with D possibly being TRBD2 (5 bases). From germline, CDR1 is MNHEY and CDR2 SVGAGI. The ends were cut back, 6 bases at V and 3 bases at J, with 12 bases in the middle. CDR3 length equals 13 residues. CDR3 coding DNA: TGTGCCAGCAGCCCGGGGATCATCTACGAGCAGTACTTC. Protein product: CASSPGIIYEQYF.

This chain joins TRBV9 and TRBJ1-1; D unresolved. V was cut by 5 bases and J by 3 bases, with 11 bases left in between. This CDR3 contains 13 residues. Germline V lookup: CDR1 SGDLS, CDR2 YYNGEE. This chain's CDR3 is CASSDRPYTEAFF. CDR3 bases: TGTGCCAGCAGTGACCGACCGTACACTGAAGCTTTCTTT.

This chain uses TRBV13 with TRBJ1-1; 8 positions match TRBD1. V lost 0 bases to trimming and J lost 0 bases; unmatched junction nucleotides: 6. CDR3 size: 17 residues. Germline V CDR1 and CDR2: PRHDT, FYEKMQ (reference sequence). The chain's CDR3 is CASSLGRAGGMNTEAFF. CDR3 DNA: TGTGCCAGCAGCTTAGGGAGGGCAGGGGGCATGAACACTGAAGCTTTCTTT.